Each of the 10 T cell receptor beta chains below was sequenced from the same sample in a study of blood T cells in healthy people across ages. A second PCR, run for about 7 to 11 cycles, used a sample-barcoded 5' primer plus a J-beta primer mix. TCRdb reprocessed the 5' RACE reads with MiXCR, giving one entry per CDR3 protein. The repertoire consists of more than 1,400,000 distinct CDR3 sequences, with around two fifths occurring once and the leading ten covering 6.5% to 10%. Sequenced sample: blood. Source of these receptors: a woman aged 18-30 years in good health.

This chain links TRBV20-1 with TRBJ2-1, with D hard to call. The length of the CDR3 is 10 residues. V was clipped by 3 bases and J by 15 bases, with 12 bases between them. Germline V gene lookup returns CDR1 DFQATT and CDR2 SNEGSKA (reference sequence). The CDR3 region is CSARGWKGFF. In nucleotides, the CDR3 is TGCAGTGCTAGGGGATGGAAGGGGTTCTTC.

As to this clonotype: A much larger clone lies a single base off, so this may be a read error. The chain joins TRBV11-2 to TRBJ2-5; 8 bases align to TRBD1. The germline CDR1 and CDR2 sequences are SGHAT and FQNNGV. The CDR3 is 13 residues long. The CDR3 DNA reads as TGTACCAGCAGCTCGGACAGGGAAGAGACCCAGTACTTC. It encodes CTSSSDREETQYF.

This clonotype has just a few counts. CDR3 sequence reads: CASSPGVGPLYNEQFF. In DNA, the CDR3 is TGCGCCAGCAGCCCCGGGGTAGGACCCCTATACAATGAGCAGTTCTTC. The chain joins TRBV5-1 to TRBJ2-1; tentatively, D is TRBD2 (5 bases). CDR1 SGHRS and CDR2 YFSETQ come from the germline V gene. The CDR3 extends over 16 amino acids. With 4 bases removed from V and 4 bases from J, the gap between germline ends came to 18 bases.

The rearrangement links TRBV6-1 to TRBJ2-7; D possibly matches TRBD1 or TRBD2 (5 bases each). Deletions cut 4 bases from V and 4 bases from J, with 14 bases between. This CDR3 has 14 amino acids. Germline CDR1 and CDR2: MNHNS and SASEGT. CDR3 nucleotides: TGTGCCAGCAGTGTTGCCGGGACCTCGTACGAGCAGTACTTC. As protein: CASSVAGTSYEQYF.

The CDR3 sequence: CSASKTSGGATYEQYF. In nucleotides, the CDR3 is TGCAGTGCTAGCAAGACTAGCGGGGGCGCCACCTACGAGCAGTACTTC. The chain employs TRBV20-1 and TRBJ2-7, with 12 bases aligning to TRBD2. The CDR3 spans 16 residues. After removal of 3 bases from V and 2 bases from J, the junction contained 8 bases not matched to a gene. Germline V gene data show CDR1 as DFQATT and CDR2 as SNEGSKA (reference sequence).

The chain couples TRBV20-1 to TRBJ2-7; 7 nucleotides line up with TRBD2. Germline CDR1 is DFQATT and CDR2 is SNEGSKA (reference sequence). The CDR3 spans 15 residues. Losses at the gene ends were 0 bases for V and 2 bases for J; bases not matched to a gene: 7. In nucleotides, the CDR3 is TGCAGTGCTAGAGAATGGAGCGGGAATCCCTACGAGCAGTACTTC. This sequence encodes CSAREWSGNPYEQYF.

Remarks on this clonotype: A read error may explain this, as a much larger clone is one base away. The V gene is TRBV13, the J gene TRBJ2-7, with D hard to call. Germline V CDR1 and CDR2: PRHDT, FYEKMQ (reference sequence). This CDR3 comprises 13 residues. Here the CDR3 DNA reads TGTGCCGGCAGCCCCGGCGTCTCCTACGAGCAGTACTTC. Translating gives CAGSPGVSYEQYF. Full variable domain (rest looked up from reference TRBV13 and TRBJ2-7): AAGVIQSPRHLIKEKRETATLKCYPIPRHDTVYWYQQGPGQDPQFLISFYEKMQSDKGSIPDRFSAQQFSDYHSELNMSSLELGDSALYFCAGSPGVSYEQYFGPGTRLTVT.

The V gene is TRBV6-1, the J gene TRBJ2-4, with TRBD2 matching 9 bases. Germline V gene sequence: CDR1 MNHNS, CDR2 SASEGT. The V and J ends lost 4 bases and 3 bases, in that order; junction bases with no gene match: 1. This CDR3 is built from 14 residues. This CDR3 reads CASSVAGDKNIQYF. The CDR3 DNA reads as TGTGCCAGCAGTGTAGCGGGGGACAAAAACATTCAGTACTTC.

This clonotype occurred many times. This sequence joins TRBV15 and TRBJ2-7, with 7 bases lining up with TRBD2. V was pared by 1 base and J by 3 bases, with 12 bases of the junction left unmatched. In germline, CDR1 is LNHNV, CDR2 YYDKDF (reference sequence). CDR3 length equals 17 residues. For the CDR3, the DNA is TGTGCCACCAGCAGAGGGGGGGGGTCTATAGCTTTCTACGAGCAGTACTTC. Protein: CATSRGGGSIAFYEQYF.

The rearrangement joins TRBV10-2 to TRBJ1-1; TRBD1 is a possible D gene (5 bases). Per germline, CDR1 WSHSY and CDR2 SAAADI. V shed 6 bases and J shed 7 bases, with 18 bases lying between them. This CDR3 contains 14 residues. CDR3 in DNA: TGCGCCAGCAGGGGACCACAGAGTTTATTTGAAGCTTTCTTT. It translates to CASRGPQSLFEAFF.